These 16 T cell receptor beta chains came from one sample sequenced in a study of OX40 agonist ivuxolimab in advanced cancers. Profiled with immunoSEQ multiplex PCR; TCRdb holds only in-frame clones, not every one. The data contain approximately 11,000 clones, about three quarters of them singletons. The input for sequencing was CD4+ or CD8+ T cells sorted from blood, taken in a trial of the OX40 agonist ivuxolimab. These receptors came from an adult with an advanced solid tumor such as melanoma, head and neck, liver or kidney cancer.

The rearrangement links TRBV5-3 to TRBJ2-7; 10 bases align to TRBD1. TRBV5-3 belongs to the ORF category, with a function that is uncertain. V dropped 3 bases and J dropped 5; count of bases not matched to a gene: 5. The CDR3 length is 14 residues. The CDR3: CARSSGTGDDEQYF. The CDR3 bases are TGTGCCAGAAGCTCCGGGACAGGGGACGACGAGCAGTACTTC.

The V call is TRBV4-1, the J call TRBJ1-1; the D is unclear. From germline, CDR1 is MGHRA and CDR2 YSYEKL. V lost 4 bases and J 1 base, leaving 13 bases between the germline ends. The CDR3 is 15 residues long. CDR3 DNA sequence: TGCGCCAGCAGCCCGGAAGCGTTAGCGAACACTGAAGCTTTCTTT. Protein: CASSPEALANTEAFF.

The chain couples TRBV6-1 to TRBJ2-1; 8 bases line up with TRBD1. Losses at the gene ends were 5 bases for V and 6 bases for J; bases not matched to a gene: 9. This CDR3 has 15 amino acids. The V gene's germline CDR1 is MNHNS and CDR2 SASEGT. CDR3 sequence reads: CASSLPGQVLNEQFF. The DNA of the CDR3 is TGTGCCAGCAGTCTCCCGGGACAGGTCCTCAATGAGCAGTTCTTC.

The gene calls are TRBV29-1 and TRBJ2-1; 7 nucleotides match TRBD2. Per germline, CDR1 SQVTM and CDR2 ANQGSEA. V lost 1 base to trimming and J lost 0 bases; unmatched junction nucleotides: 6. This CDR3 contains 16 residues. As DNA, the CDR3 is TGCAGCGTTGAAGGGCCTGCTAGCGGCTCCTACAATGAGCAGTTCTTC. Translating it yields CSVEGPASGSYNEQFF.

This clone has just one count. This likely reflects a read error, since a far larger clone is one base away. The V and J genes are TRBV6-5 and TRBJ2-7; D gene unclear. Deletions cut 2 bases from V and 1 base from J, with 9 bases between. CDR1 is MNHEY, CDR2 SVGAGI, per germline. There are 14 residues in the CDR3. CDR3 sequence reads: CASSYSERSYEQYF. DNA for the CDR3: TGTGCCAGCAGTTACAGCGAGAGGTCCTACGAGCAGTACTTC.

The rearrangement links TRBV11-3 to TRBJ2-2, with D unresolved. The CDR3 has 16 amino acids. Trimming took 5 bases from V and 5 from J, leaving 18 bases between them. Germline CDR1 reads SGHNT; CDR2 reads YENEEA. This CDR3 is CASSPLALFATGELFF. In DNA form, the CDR3 reads TGTGCCAGCAGCCCCTTAGCCCTTTTCGCGACCGGGGAGCTGTTTTTT.

J is TRBJ1-2 and V is TRBV27, with 7 bases matching TRBD1. CDR3 length: 15 amino acids. V gave up 6 bases and J gave up 3 bases; unmatched junction bases: 10. The germline gives CDR1 MNHEY, CDR2 SMNVEV (reference sequence). The CDR3 nucleotides read TGTGCCAGCAGCTCGGAGCCGGGACAGTACTATGGCTACACCTTC. Translated: CASSSEPGQYYGYTF.

This chain connects TRBV7-9 to TRBJ2-1; 13 bases fit TRBD2. Germline CDR1 SEHNR, CDR2 FQNEAQ (reference sequence). V was pared by 3 bases and J by 0 bases, with 8 bases of the junction left unmatched. CDR3 size: 19 residues. The CDR3, as DNA: TGTGCCAGCAGCTTCGCCGGGACTAGCGGGGAAAGCTCCTACAATGAGCAGTTCTTC. Encoded protein: CASSFAGTSGESSYNEQFF.

V gene TRBV6-5 combines with J gene TRBJ2-1; 7 nucleotides agree with TRBD2. Germline V gene sequence: CDR1 MNHEY, CDR2 SVGAGI. This CDR3 region has 15 residues. Trimming removed 8 bases from V and 5 bases from J; junction bases left unmatched: 12. CDR3 protein: CASCKREGLDNEQFF. For the CDR3, the DNA is TGTGCCAGCTGTAAAAGGGAGGGCCTGGACAATGAGCAGTTCTTC.

This clone was counted a single time. This chain links TRBV5-8 with TRBJ2-7, with D perhaps matching TRBD2 (5 bases). The germline V gene has CDR1 SGHTS and CDR2 YDEGEE. V was cut by 0 bases and J by 5 bases, with 12 bases left in between. The CDR3 runs to 14 residues. The CDR3 is CASSLVLRANEQYF. As DNA, the CDR3 is TGTGCCAGCAGCTTGGTATTGCGGGCAAACGAGCAGTACTTC. The full variable domain, with the rest looked up from reference TRBV5-8 and TRBJ2-7, is EAGVTQSPTHLIKTRGQQATLRCSPISGHTSVYWYQQALGLGLQFLLWYDEGEERNRGNFPPRFSGRQFPNYSSELNVNALELEDSALYLCASSLVLRANEQYFGPGTRLTVT.

This clone occurred a few times. The CDR3 nucleotides are TGTGCCATTCAAAGTACAGGGGCCACAGATACGCAGTATTTT. Translation gives CAIQSTGATDTQYF. This chain links TRBV27 with TRBJ2-3, with 7 nucleotides matching TRBD1. The CDR3 sequence is 14 residues long. Looked up from germline, CDR1 is MNHEY and CDR2 is SMNVEV (reference sequence). V trimming: 10 bases; J trimming: 2 bases; junction bases outside the gene matches: 9.

In its sample, this clone is medium-sized. The CDR3 nucleotides read TGCGCCAGCAGCTCGGACAGGCAACCTGGAAACACCATATATTTT. Translating it yields CASSSDRQPGNTIYF. This rearrangement joins TRBV5-1 to TRBJ1-3, with TRBD1 matching over 7 bases. Germline V CDR1 and CDR2: SGHRS, YFSETQ. The trim removed 3 bases at V and 2 bases at J, leaving 5 bases unmatched. There are 15 residues in the CDR3.

The V gene is TRBV6-1, the J gene TRBJ2-1; D is possibly TRBD2 (5 bases). The CDR3 totals 10 residues. Germline V gene lookup returns CDR1 MNHNS and CDR2 SASEGT. Trimming left V 6 bases short and J 10 bases short, with 7 bases between. CDR3 amino acids: CASRSGEQFF. In nucleotides, the CDR3 is TGTGCCAGCAGGTCGGGAGAGCAGTTCTTC.

V and J are TRBV21-1 and TRBJ1-3; whether TRBD1, the table's D call, matches the DNA was not checked. TRBV21-1 is reported as a pseudogene. The CDR3 runs 18 residues. CDR3 sequence reads: CASSKGQGIGPSGNTIYF. The CDR3 nucleotides read TGTGCCAGCAGCAAAGGACAGGGTATTGGGCCCTCTGGAAACACCATATATTTT.

This rearrangement joins TRBV4-3 to TRBJ1-5; D call uncertain. V was trimmed by 0 bases and J by 4 bases, leaving 13 bases between them. Germline loops: CDR1 LGHNA, CDR2 YSLEER. CDR3 length: 16 residues. In nucleotides, the CDR3 is TGCGCCAGCAGCCAAGATAGGTGGGCCCCGAATCAGCCCCAGCATTTT. This sequence encodes CASSQDRWAPNQPQHF.

The chain recombines TRBV30 with TRBJ2-1, with 9 bases fitting TRBD2. In germline, CDR1 is GTSNPN, CDR2 SVGIG (reference sequence). J lost 7 bases, V lost 0 bases, and 7 bases had no gene match. The CDR3 consists of 15 residues. CDR3 bases: TGTGCCTGGAGTGTTACCGCGGGAGGGAGGAATGAGCAGTTCTTC. This encodes CAWSVTAGGRNEQFF.